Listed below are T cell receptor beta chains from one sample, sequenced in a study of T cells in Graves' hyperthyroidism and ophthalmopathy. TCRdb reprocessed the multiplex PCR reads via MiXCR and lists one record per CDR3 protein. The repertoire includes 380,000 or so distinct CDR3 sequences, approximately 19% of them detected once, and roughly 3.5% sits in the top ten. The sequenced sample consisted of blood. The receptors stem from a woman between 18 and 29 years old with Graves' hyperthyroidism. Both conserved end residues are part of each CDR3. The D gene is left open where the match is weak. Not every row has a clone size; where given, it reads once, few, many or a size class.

CDR3: CASSGTVGQPQHF; DNA: TGTGCCAGCAGTGGGACGGTAGGTCAGCCCCAGCATTTT; D: .; J: TRBJ1-5; size: many; length: 13; V: TRBV12-3/TRBV12-4
CDR3: CASSPDRDNYGYTF; DNA: TGTGCCAGCAGCCCGGACAGGGATAACTATGGCTACACCTTC; D: TRBD1; J: TRBJ1-2; size: few; length: 14; V: TRBV11-1
CDR3: CASSDGAGGTFQETQYF; DNA: TGTGCCAGCAGTGACGGAGCTGGGGGGACCTTCCAAGAGACCCAGTACTTC; D: .; J: TRBJ2-5; size: many; length: 17; V: TRBV2
CDR3: CASEFEGTNTGELFF; DNA: TGTGCCAGCGAGTTCGAGGGGACGAACACCGGGGAGCTGTTTTTT; D: .; J: TRBJ2-2; size: many; length: 15; V: TRBV6-5
CDR3: CASSQVADGAYEQYF; DNA: TGTGCCAGCAGCCAAGTAGCGGACGGAGCCTACGAGCAGTACTTC; D: .; J: TRBJ2-7; size: many; length: 15; V: TRBV4-2
CDR3: CATRGTGSGEETQYF; DNA: TGTGCCACCAGGGGGACAGGCTCCGGGGAAGAGACCCAGTACTTC; D: TRBD1; J: TRBJ2-5; size: many; length: 15; V: TRBV6-1
CDR3: CASSYGLAGGGTGELFF; DNA: TGTGCCAGCAGCTACGGACTAGCGGGAGGGGGGACCGGGGAGCTGTTTTTT; D: TRBD2; J: TRBJ2-2; size: .; length: 17; V: TRBV5-4
CDR3: CASSLLAGVYEQYF; DNA: TGTGCCAGCAGCCTACTAGCGGGAGTCTACGAGCAGTACTTC; D: TRBD2; J: TRBJ2-7; size: .; length: 14; V: TRBV28
CDR3: CASSEPGSRETQYF; DNA: TGTGCCAGCAGTGAACCGGGGAGTCGAGAGACCCAGTACTTC; D: .; J: TRBJ2-5; size: many; length: 14; V: TRBV6-1
CDR3: CASSQGASGNTIYF; DNA: TGTGCCAGCAGTCAGGGGGCGTCTGGAAACACCATATATTTT; D: TRBD1; J: TRBJ1-3; size: few; length: 14; V: TRBV6-1
CDR3: CASSFLEGETQYF; DNA: TGCGCCAGCAGCTTCCTAGAGGGGGAGACCCAGTACTTC; D: .; J: TRBJ2-5; size: few; length: 13; V: TRBV5-1
CDR3: CASSPLGTLGGLEAFF; DNA: TGTGCCAGCTCACCGCTCGGAACCCTCGGGGGGCTCGAAGCTTTCTTT; D: .; J: TRBJ1-1; size: .; length: 16; V: TRBV18
CDR3: CASRVGLSSGNTIYF; DNA: TGTGCCAGCAGGGTTGGCTTAAGCTCTGGAAACACCATATATTTT; D: .; J: TRBJ1-3; size: many; length: 15; V: TRBV6-1
CDR3: CAAGVQETQYF; DNA: TGTGCCGCCGGGGTACAAGAGACCCAGTACTTC; D: .; J: TRBJ2-5; size: many; length: 11; V: TRBV10-3
CDR3: CASSTGGPSGGYTF; DNA: TGTGCCAGCAGTACAGGGGGCCCAAGTGGGGGCTACACCTTC; D: TRBD1; J: TRBJ1-2; size: many; length: 14; V: TRBV6-4
CDR3: CAWSVPGGVTEAFF; DNA: TGTGCCTGGAGTGTACCCGGGGGGGTCACTGAAGCTTTCTTT; D: .; J: TRBJ1-1; size: many; length: 14; V: TRBV30
CDR3: CASSLMHQPQHF; DNA: TGTGCCAGCAGTTTAATGCATCAGCCCCAGCATTTT; D: .; J: TRBJ1-5; size: many; length: 12; V: TRBV12-3/TRBV12-4
CDR3: CASSLTGADTQYF; DNA: TGTGCCAGCAGCCTGACTGGCGCAGATACGCAGTATTTT; D: .; J: TRBJ2-3; size: many; length: 13; V: TRBV7-9
CDR3: CSARQTGLAEAFF; DNA: TGCAGTGCTCGCCAGACAGGGTTGGCTGAAGCTTTCTTT; D: TRBD1; J: TRBJ1-1; size: few; length: 13; V: TRBV20-1
CDR3: CASSLTSGGANEQFF; DNA: TGTGCCAGCAGCCTGACTAGCGGGGGGGCCAATGAGCAGTTCTTC; D: TRBD2; J: TRBJ2-1; size: many; length: 15; V: TRBV11-2
CDR3: CASGDTNTEAFF; DNA: TGTGCCAGCGGAGACACCAACACTGAAGCTTTCTTT; D: .; J: TRBJ1-1; size: many; length: 12; V: TRBV2
CDR3: CSARDALRDVSRSYEQYF; DNA: TGCAGTGCTAGAGATGCCCTTCGGGACGTCTCCCGTTCCTACGAGCAGTACTTC; D: .; J: TRBJ2-7; size: many; length: 18; V: TRBV20-1
CDR3: CASSELVQGDGYTF; DNA: TGTGCCAGCAGTGAATTGGTTCAGGGGGATGGCTACACCTTC; D: TRBD1; J: TRBJ1-2; size: many; length: 14; V: TRBV2
CDR3: CASSLDRSLLETQYF; DNA: TGTGCCAGCAGTTTAGACAGGAGTTTGTTAGAGACCCAGTACTTC; D: .; J: TRBJ2-5; size: many; length: 15; V: TRBV12-3/TRBV12-4
CDR3: CASSLGEQSYEQYF; DNA: TGTGCCAGCAGCTTAGGCGAACAATCCTACGAGCAGTACTTC; D: .; J: TRBJ2-7; size: many; length: 14; V: TRBV7-6
CDR3: CAWSRLSGANVLTF; DNA: TGTGCCTGGAGTAGGCTATCTGGGGCCAACGTCCTGACTTTC; D: .; J: TRBJ2-6; size: many; length: 14; V: TRBV30
CDR3: CASSLSLNRGDYEQYF; DNA: TGTGCCAGCAGCTTATCCCTGAACAGGGGAGACTACGAGCAGTACTTC; D: TRBD1; J: TRBJ2-7; size: many; length: 16; V: TRBV7-6
CDR3: CASSGLGIGNTIYF; DNA: TGTGCCAGCAGCGGCTTAGGGATTGGAAACACCATATATTTT; D: .; J: TRBJ1-3; size: many; length: 14; V: TRBV3-1
CDR3: CASSYAGLGGAFF; DNA: TGTGCCAGCAGTTACGCGGGACTTGGGGGAGCTTTCTTT; D: .; J: TRBJ1-1; size: .; length: 13; V: TRBV6-5
CDR3: CASSLKEGNTEAFF; DNA: TGCGCCAGCAGCTTGAAAGAGGGGAACACTGAAGCTTTCTTT; D: .; J: TRBJ1-1; size: many; length: 14; V: TRBV5-1
CDR3: CASSPWGGAYQPQHF; DNA: TGTGCCAGCTCACCATGGGGAGGGGCGTATCAGCCCCAGCATTTT; D: .; J: TRBJ1-5; size: many; length: 15; V: TRBV18
CDR3: CASSTRRNQPQHF; DNA: TGTGCCAGCAGTACCCGACGAAATCAGCCCCAGCATTTT; D: .; J: TRBJ1-5; size: many; length: 13; V: TRBV12-3/TRBV12-4
CDR3: CASSSRDRGSNQPQHF; DNA: TGTGCCAGCAGCTCCCGGGACAGGGGAAGCAATCAGCCCCAGCATTTT; D: TRBD1; J: TRBJ1-5; size: .; length: 16; V: TRBV6-2/TRBV6-3
CDR3: CASSWGGYKANTEAFF; DNA: TGTGCCAGTAGTTGGGGTGGGTACAAAGCGAACACTGAAGCTTTCTTT; D: .; J: TRBJ1-1; size: .; length: 16; V: TRBV19
CDR3: CASGSVLSYEQYF; DNA: TGTGCCTCCGGGTCGGTCCTTTCGTACGAGCAGTACTTC; D: .; J: TRBJ2-7; size: .; length: 13; V: TRBV10-3
CDR3: CASGPWTAKSYEQYF; DNA: TGTGCCAGCGGCCCGTGGACAGCGAAGTCCTACGAGCAGTACTTC; D: .; J: TRBJ2-7; size: once; length: 15; V: TRBV6-2/TRBV6-3
CDR3: CASSNWDRDPSEQYF; DNA: TGTGCCAGCAGCAACTGGGACAGGGACCCTTCAGAGCAGTACTTC; D: TRBD1; J: TRBJ2-7; size: many; length: 15; V: TRBV7-2
CDR3: CASSLGTEGTYEQYF; DNA: TGTGCCAGCAGCCTTGGGACAGAGGGGACCTACGAGCAGTACTTC; D: TRBD1; J: TRBJ2-7; size: many; length: 15; V: TRBV13
CDR3: CASSIDRSYTEAFF; DNA: TGTGCCAGCAGCATAGACAGGTCTTACACTGAAGCTTTCTTT; D: .; J: TRBJ1-1; size: .; length: 14; V: TRBV6-1